The 27 T cell receptor beta chains in this list originate from one sample, sequenced in a study of cytomegalovirus exposure and HLA in healthy donors. The study ran its PCR with 60 Vbeta and 13 Jbeta primers. Some clones are missing from TCRdb's copy, which holds only in-frame ones; the method was immunoSEQ multiplex PCR. The data hold 150,000 to 250,000 clones, with approximately 85% observed a single time. The sequencing sample was made of PBMCs. Receptors originate from a woman aged 50 to 60 in good health and CMV-seronegative.

V gene TRBV14 combines with J gene TRBJ2-1; weak D call: TRBD2 (6 bases). Germline V CDR1 and CDR2: SGHDN, FVKESK. This CDR3 is built from 15 residues. The V end was cut by 1 base, the J end by 3 bases, with 10 bases between. For the CDR3, the DNA is TGTGCCAGCAGCCAAGTTGGGGGGTTCTACAATGAGCAGTTCTTC. As protein: CASSQVGGFYNEQFF.

The rearrangement uses TRBV14 and TRBJ2-7; D is unclear. This CDR3 has 14 amino acids. V dropped 0 bases and J dropped 4 bases, with 10 bases sitting between them. Germline values: CDR1 SGHDN, CDR2 FVKESK. The CDR3, as DNA: TGTGCCAGCAGCCAAGATCTCTTGACATACGAGCAGTACTTC. This encodes CASSQDLLTYEQYF.

The V and J genes are TRBV19 and TRBJ2-1; 11 bases are a match to TRBD2. Germline V gene data show CDR1 as LNHDA and CDR2 as SQIVND (reference sequence). With 3 bases clipped from V and 2 bases from J, the junction kept 0 bases outside the gene matches. The length of the CDR3 is 15 residues. The chain's CDR3 is CASSMTSGAYNEQFF. DNA of the CDR3: TGTGCCAGTAGTATGACTAGCGGGGCCTACAATGAGCAGTTCTTC. The whole variable domain, filled in from reference TRBV19 and TRBJ2-1, reads DGGITQSPKYLFRKEGQNVTLSCEQNLNHDAMYWYRQDPGQGLRLIYYSQIVNDFQKGDIAEGYSVSREKKESFPLTVTSAQKNPTAFYLCASSMTSGAYNEQFFGPGTRLTVL.

The chain joins TRBV10-3 to TRBJ2-1; D might be TRBD2 (5 bases). V was cut by 3 bases and J by 10 bases, with 7 bases left in between. Germline V lookup: CDR1 ENHRY, CDR2 SYGVKD. This CDR3 region has 11 residues. This CDR3 reads CAISDWREQFF. Written as DNA, the CDR3 is TGTGCCATCAGTGACTGGAGGGAGCAGTTCTTC.

This sequence joins TRBV5-4 and TRBJ2-6, with D possibly being TRBD1 (5 bases). CDR1 is SGHNT, CDR2 YYREEE, per germline (reference sequence). Trimming removed 0 bases from V and 4 bases from J, with 8 bases in between. The CDR3 sequence is 15 residues long. The CDR3 reads CASSLGQPGANVLTF. As DNA, the CDR3 is TGTGCCAGCAGCTTGGGACAGCCCGGGGCCAACGTCCTGACTTTC.

This chain joins TRBV27 and TRBJ2-3; D remains ambiguous. This CDR3 comprises 15 residues. Germline V gene data show CDR1 as MNHEY and CDR2 as SMNVEV (reference sequence). V shed 0 bases and J shed 2 bases, with 9 bases lying between them. The CDR3 DNA follows: TGTGCCAGCAGTTTATCGGCGGTCGTCACAGATACGCAGTATTTT. It is translated as CASSLSAVVTDTQYF.

The chain couples TRBV7-9 to TRBJ2-5; tentatively, D is TRBD2 (5 bases). Looked up from germline, CDR1 is SEHNR and CDR2 is FQNEAQ (reference sequence). Trimming removed 2 bases from V and 3 bases from J, with 10 bases in between. The CDR3 covers 14 residues. The CDR3 DNA follows: TGTGCCAGCAGCTTAAGTAGCGATAAAGAGACCCAGTACTTC. Protein: CASSLSSDKETQYF. Full variable domain (missing parts from reference TRBV7-9 and TRBJ2-5): DTGVSQNPRHKITKRGQNVTFRCDPISEHNRLYWYRQTLGQGPEFLTYFQNEAQLEKSRLLSDRFSAERPKGSFSTLEIQRTEQGDSAMYLCASSLSSDKETQYFGPGTRLLVL.

The rearrangement links TRBV25-1 to TRBJ2-1; TRBD1 matches at 8 bases. Germline V gene data show CDR1 as MGHDK and CDR2 as SYGVNS. This CDR3 has 14 amino acids. Unmatched junction bases numbered 3, after V lost 8 bases and J lost 0 bases. The CDR3 region is CASQTGGSYNEQFF. In DNA form, the CDR3 reads TGTGCCAGCCAAACAGGGGGCTCCTACAATGAGCAGTTCTTC.

The chain couples TRBV10-2 to TRBJ1-1; tentative D call: TRBD1 (6 bases). Germline lookup yields CDR1 WSHSY and CDR2 SAAADI. The CDR3 spans 13 residues. V was shortened by 6 bases and J by 2 bases, with 10 bases between the two germline ends. The CDR3 is CASRDSGNTEAFF. The CDR3 coding sequence is TGCGCCAGCAGGGACAGTGGAAACACTGAAGCTTTCTTT.

The CDR3 spells CASSPDRFSYNEQFF. The CDR3 nucleotides are TGTGCCAGCAGCCCGGACAGATTCTCCTACAATGAGCAGTTCTTC. This chain uses TRBV7-2 with TRBJ2-1, with D possibly being TRBD1 (6 bases). CDR3 size: 15 residues. Germline V gives CDR1 SGHTA, CDR2 FQGNSA. V lost 5 bases and J lost 0, with 11 bases in between.

The J gene is TRBJ1-5, the V gene TRBV27, with D perhaps TRBD1 (6 bases). V was shortened by 3 bases and J by 6 bases, with 12 bases between the two germline ends. CDR3 size: 14 residues. Per the germline V gene, CDR1 is MNHEY and CDR2 is SMNVEV (reference sequence). CDR3: CASSFSGGSQPQHF. The CDR3 DNA reads TGTGCCAGCAGTTTTTCGGGGGGCTCTCAGCCCCAGCATTTT.

The genes are TRBV9 and TRBJ2-1; TRBD2 aligns across 9 bases. Germline CDR1 is SGDLS and CDR2 is YYNGEE. V lost 0 bases, J lost 4 bases, and 5 bases stayed unmatched. The length of the CDR3 is 16 residues. The CDR3 reads CASSVEPLAGYNEQFF. DNA of the CDR3: TGTGCCAGCAGCGTAGAGCCGCTAGCGGGATACAATGAGCAGTTCTTC.

The chain links TRBV7-3 to TRBJ2-3; D is uncertain. Between the trimmed V and J ends, which lost 3 bases and 6 bases, there was a span of 4 bases. Germline assignment: CDR1 SGHTA and CDR2 FQGTGA. The CDR3 runs to 11 residues. CDR3 in DNA: TGTGCCAGCAGCTTCGGTGATACGCAGTATTTT. This encodes CASSFGDTQYF.

The genes are TRBV15 and TRBJ1-5; TRBD1 matches at 9 bases. CDR1 is LNHNV, CDR2 YYDKDF, per germline (reference sequence). This CDR3 spans 16 amino acids. After removal of 1 base from V and 5 bases from J, the junction contained 6 bases not matched to a gene. The CDR3 region has the DNA TGTGCCACCAGCAGAGCTGGACAGGGGCCCTATCAGCCCCAGCATTTT. It is translated as CATSRAGQGPYQPQHF.

The chain employs TRBV7-8 and TRBJ1-2, with 9 bases that match TRBD1. The trim removed 2 bases at V and 8 bases at J, leaving 15 bases unmatched. This CDR3 has 17 residues. In germline, CDR1 is SGHVS, CDR2 FQNEAQ. The CDR3 coding sequence is TGTGCCAGCAGCTTACTCTCCCCGGGACAGGGCGGAAAGGGCTACACCTTC. The encoded protein is CASSLLSPGQGGKGYTF.

This sequence joins TRBV28 and TRBJ2-7; the match to TRBD2 covers 7 bases. V lost 3 bases and J lost 3; bases outside the gene matches: 8. The CDR3 totals 15 residues. The germline V gene has CDR1 MDHEN and CDR2 SYDVKM. The CDR3 region has the DNA TGTGCCAGCAGTTTTAGGGCTAGCGGAGGCTACGAGCAGTACTTC. Residues: CASSFRASGGYEQYF.

CDR3 amino acids: CSAARGRFLTDTQYF. For the CDR3, the DNA is TGCAGCGCTGCCAGGGGCAGATTCCTCACAGATACGCAGTATTTT. This chain connects TRBV29-1 to TRBJ2-3; weak D call: TRBD1 (6 bases). The germline gives CDR1 SQVTM, CDR2 ANQGSEA. Trimming took off 7 bases at V and 2 bases at J, with 19 bases between the two ends. The length of the CDR3 is 15 residues.

The rearrangement uses TRBV30 and TRBJ2-4; D call uncertain. CDR1 is GTSNPN, CDR2 SVGIG, per germline (reference sequence). V shed 5 bases and J shed 9 bases, with 11 bases lying between them. The CDR3 runs to 11 residues. The CDR3 coding sequence is TGTGCCTGGGGTCTAGGCAGCATTCAGTACTTC. It translates to CAWGLGSIQYF.

CDR3 region: CASSLVGGTGVTYEQYF. CDR3 in DNA: TGTGCCAGCAGTTTGGTGGGAGGGACAGGGGTCACCTACGAGCAGTACTTC. This chain joins TRBV28 and TRBJ2-7, with 10 bases lining up with TRBD1. There are 17 residues in the CDR3. J lost 2 bases, V lost 3 bases, and 10 bases had no gene match. Germline values: CDR1 MDHEN, CDR2 SYDVKM.

The chain carries TRBV7-9 and TRBJ2-5; D is perhaps TRBD1 (6 bases). V lost 5 bases and J lost 1, with 14 bases in between. Germline CDR1 and CDR2: SEHNR and FQNEAQ (reference sequence). The CDR3 consists of 15 residues. CDR3 sequence reads: CASSPASTGQETQYF. DNA for the CDR3: TGTGCCAGCAGCCCTGCGTCGACAGGCCAAGAGACCCAGTACTTC.

The rearrangement uses TRBV28 and TRBJ1-5, with D uncertain. Germline CDR1 and CDR2: MDHEN and SYDVKM. Trimming removed 6 bases at V and 4 bases at J, with 19 bases between. CDR3 size: 16 residues. In DNA form, the CDR3 reads TGTGCCAGCAGGCCGACATCCAATAGATTGAATCAGCCCCAGCATTTT. This translates into CASRPTSNRLNQPQHF.

The rearrangement uses TRBV30 and TRBJ2-6; no firm D call. Germline loops: CDR1 GTSNPN, CDR2 SVGIG (reference sequence). The CDR3 length is 15 residues. V dropped 3 bases and J dropped 0 bases, with 9 bases sitting between them. Here the CDR3 reads CAWSQRNSGANVLTF. For the CDR3, the DNA is TGTGCCTGGAGCCAGAGGAACTCTGGGGCCAACGTCCTGACTTTC.

The chain joins TRBV7-8 to TRBJ1-5, with TRBD1 as a possible D gene (6 bases). Germline-derived CDR1 and CDR2 are SGHVS and FQNEAQ. Trimming took 5 bases from V and 5 from J, leaving 16 bases between them. The CDR3 consists of 15 residues. The CDR3 DNA reads TGTGCCAGCAGCAACTACAGGGAGATGGATCAGCCCCAGCATTTT. This gives the protein CASSNYREMDQPQHF.

This chain joins TRBV7-2 and TRBJ1-2; no clear D. V shed 5 bases and J shed 8 bases, with 12 bases lying between them. Germline V CDR1 and CDR2: SGHTA, FQGNSA. The CDR3 contains 12 residues. CDR3 amino acids: CASSASSRGYTF. For the CDR3, the DNA is TGTGCCAGCAGCGCTTCCTCACGGGGCTACACCTTC.

CDR3 in amino acids: CASSLATGELFF. The CDR3 DNA is TGTGCCAGCAGCTTGGCTACCGGGGAGCTGTTTTTT. The V gene is TRBV5-4, the J gene TRBJ2-2; D remains ambiguous. Germline loops: CDR1 SGHNT, CDR2 YYREEE (reference sequence). The CDR3 loop spans 12 amino acids. V lost 0 bases and J 5 bases, leaving 2 bases between the germline ends.

This CDR3 reads CASRPVRGSTDTQYF. For the CDR3, the DNA is TGTGCCAGCCGCCCCGTGAGGGGGAGCACAGATACGCAGTATTTT. The chain is built from TRBV6-1 and TRBJ2-3, with a possible D match to TRBD1 (6 bases). Germline loops: CDR1 MNHNS, CDR2 SASEGT. CDR3 length: 15 residues. V lost 8 bases and J lost 0, with 15 bases in between.

This chain uses TRBV7-9 with TRBJ1-3; D is ambiguous. This CDR3 comprises 15 residues. Trimming stripped 3 bases from V and 0 bases from J, with 9 bases between. The V gene's germline CDR1 is SEHNR and CDR2 FQNEAQ (reference sequence). CDR3 nucleotides: TGTGCCAGCAGCTTCCCGGGTAACTCTGGAAACACCATATATTTT. Amino acid sequence: CASSFPGNSGNTIYF.